The present T cell receptor (beta chain) was sequenced within a study of blood T cell repertoires in COVID-19. Study background: Acute and convalescent COVID-19 specimens originated in the United States, Italy and Spain. PBMCs, B-cell-depleted T cells, or T cells provided the cDNA or gDNA that made up the material.

TCRdb's table, derived via immunoSEQ multiplex PCR, lists solely in-frame clones and lacks some. The table lists over 150,000 clones, approximately 90% of them singletons. Germline lookup yields CDR1 SGHDT and CDR2 YYEEEE. The CDR3 runs to 11 residues. Trimming pared 1 base from V and 6 bases from J, leaving 3 bases between. Seattle patients were enrolled while actively infected and followed longitudinally. The sequence came from a man younger than 35 with COVID-19, enrolled during active disease. The specimen was peripheral blood. J is TRBJ2-3 and V is TRBV5-6; no reliable D call. This chain's CDR3 is CASSLQDTQYF. In DNA, the CDR3 is TGTGCCAGCAGCTTGCAGGATACGCAGTATTTT.